The rows below give T cell receptor beta chains drawn from one sample of a study of radiotherapy plus CTLA-4 blockade in lung cancer. Assay: immunoSEQ multiplex PCR; the TCRdb copy retains only in-frame clones and omits some. Here the sample spans about 95,000 clones, 80% to 90% being singletons. Sequenced here: peripheral blood, sampled from a patient treated with radiotherapy plus ipilimumab. The receptors were sampled from a human donor with non-small cell lung cancer who had stable disease on radiotherapy plus ipilimumab. The CDR3 runs from the conserved cysteine through the conserved F or W. A D gene is named only where the DNA matches it firmly. Clone size appears in some rows only: once, few, many, or a class for an expanded clone.

d_call clone_size j_call v_call cdr3_nt cdr3_aa
. . TRBJ2-5 TRBV6-1 TGTGCCAGCAGGAACAGGGCTACTAACCAAGAGACCCAGTACTTC CASRNRATNQETQYF
TRBD1 few TRBJ1-2 TRBV19 TGTGCCAGTAGTGTCGGGGACAGTAACTATGGCTACACCTTC CASSVGDSNYGYTF
. . TRBJ1-2 TRBV5-4 TGTGCCAGCAGCAGCCAGGGGTCGGCCTATGGCTACACCTTC CASSSQGSAYGYTF
. . TRBJ1-5 TRBV4-1 TGCGCCAGCAGCCAAGATGAAGGAGAGTATCAGCCCCAGCATTTT CASSQDEGEYQPQHF
. . TRBJ2-3 TRBV5-4 TGTGCCAGCAGCTTGAGCCTGACTAGCACAGATACGCAGTATTTT CASSLSLTSTDTQYF
. . TRBJ2-5 TRBV6-6 TGTGCCAGCAGTTACGAGGGCAGGCAAGAGACCCAGTACTTC CASSYEGRQETQYF
TRBD2 . TRBJ2-2 TRBV9 TGTGCCAGCAGTCCAAGCGGGGGGGCGACTGGGGAGCTGTTTTTT CASSPSGGATGELFF
. . TRBJ2-7 TRBV9 TGTGCCAGCAGCGTAGGGGGGGTGGGAGAGCAGTACTTC CASSVGGVGEQYF
. . TRBJ1-1 TRBV11-2 TGTGCCAGCAGCTTATCAGGCACGCTGAACACTGAAGCTTTCTTT CASSLSGTLNTEAFF
. . TRBJ2-5 TRBV28 TGTGCCAGCAGTTCGAGGGGGGGGGCCACTGAGACCCAGTACTTC CASSSRGGATETQYF
. once TRBJ1-6 TRBV30 TGTGCCTACCTACAGGGATCCTATAATTCACCCCTCCACTTT CAYLQGSYNSPLHF
. few TRBJ1-6 TRBV9 TGTGCCAGCAGCGTAGAGCCTAACTATAATTCACCCCTCCACTTT CASSVEPNYNSPLHF
. once TRBJ2-7 TRBV7-7 TGTGCCAGCAGTCGGGACGGCTACGAGCAGTACTTC CASSRDGYEQYF
TRBD2 . TRBJ2-2 TRBV2 TGTGCCAGCACGGGTGGGACTAGCGGGCCCGGGGAGCTGTTTTTT CASTGGTSGPGELFF
. once TRBJ2-4 TRBV21-1 . CASSKEWAGGSAKNIQYF
TRBD1 once TRBJ1-1 TRBV7-8 TGTGCCAGCAGCTTGGGGACAGGGAGGTACACTGAAGCTTTCTTT CASSLGTGRYTEAFF
TRBD1 once TRBJ2-1 TRBV19 TGTGCCAGCCAACTGGACAGGGTGGGAGTCAATGAGCAGTTCTTC CASQLDRVGVNEQFF
. . TRBJ2-1 TRBV30 TGTGCCTGGAAAACGCAAGGGGTCAATGAGCAGTTCTTC CAWKTQGVNEQFF
. few TRBJ1-3 TRBV28 TGTGCCAGCAGTTCCTGGGCGGGGCCCACTGGAAACACCATATATTTT CASSSWAGPTGNTIYF
TRBD1 . TRBJ1-2 TRBV29-1 TGCAGCGTTGAGGAGCTCCGGGACAGCCTATCCTTC CSVEELRDSLSF
. . TRBJ1-2 TRBV6-1 TGTGCCTGTGGCCAGGGACATAGCTATGGCTACACCTTC CACGQGHSYGYTF
. few TRBJ1-5 TRBV28 TGTGCCAGCGGTCCGAGAACGGGACTGTTTAATCAGCCCCAGCATTTT CASGPRTGLFNQPQHF
TRBD2 . TRBJ2-1 TRBV11-3 TGTGCCAGCAGCTCTCCTAGCGGGACGCAGTTCTTC CASSSPSGTQFF
. . TRBJ2-2 TRBV19 TGTGCCAGTAGGGGCGGGGAGCTGTTTTTT CASRGGELFF
TRBD2 once TRBJ2-3 TRBV5-4 TGTGCCAGCAGCATCCCCTCTAGCGGGGGGGCAGATACGCAGTATTTT CASSIPSSGGADTQYF
TRBD2 . TRBJ2-5 TRBV30 TGTGCCTGGAGTGTAGGGCCAGCGGGGGTTGAGACCCAGTACTTC CAWSVGPAGVETQYF
TRBD2 . TRBJ2-1 TRBV5-4 TGTGCCAGCAGGGATCAGCGGGGCTCCTACAATGAGCAGTTCTTC CASRDQRGSYNEQFF
. . TRBJ1-6 TRBV12-5 TGTGCTAGTGGTTTGCAGGGGTGGAATTCACCCCTCCACTTT CASGLQGWNSPLHF
. . TRBJ2-5 TRBV19 TGTGCCAGTAGTCTCTCACCAGGGGTGCAAGAGACCCAGTACTTC CASSLSPGVQETQYF
. . TRBJ1-4 TRBV6-5 TGTGCCAGCAGTTACTCCTCAGGGGCTTATAATGAAAAACTGTTTTTT CASSYSSGAYNEKLFF
. . TRBJ1-2 TRBV30 TGTGCCTGGAGTGTACTGGGTCCGACTAACTATGGCTACACCTTC CAWSVLGPTNYGYTF
. . TRBJ2-2 TRBV11-3 TGTGCCAGCAGCTTAGATCTGAGGGCCGGGGAGCTGTTTTTT CASSLDLRAGELFF
. few TRBJ1-1 TRBV7-2 TGTGCCAGCAGCTCTAAACGGTGGAACACTGAAGCTTTCTTT CASSSKRWNTEAFF
. . TRBJ2-7 TRBV30 TGTGCCCCGCCGGGCGAGCAGTACTTC CAPPGEQYF
. . TRBJ2-5 TRBV28 TGTGCCAGCTCCCACCGGGAACTGTACCAAGAGACCCAGTACTTC CASSHRELYQETQYF
. . TRBJ2-7 TRBV5-1 TGCGCCAGCAGCTTGGAACAGGGTCCTAGCGAGCAGTACTTC CASSLEQGPSEQYF
. once TRBJ1-5 TRBV19 TGTGCCAGTAGTCCGAGCCGGGACAAAGGCAATCAGCCCCAGCATTTT CASSPSRDKGNQPQHF
TRBD1 . TRBJ2-7 TRBV5-1 TGCGCCAGCAGGTTGGCGCCGACAGGGTTGCTTTCCTACGAGCAGTACTTC CASRLAPTGLLSYEQYF
. . TRBJ2-3 TRBV2 TGTGCCAGCAGTGTGTCCCCGGCCCAGGCGCAGTATTTT CASSVSPAQAQYF
TRBD1 . TRBJ2-1 TRBV19 TGTGCCAGTAGTATGTGGACAGGGTATGGCAATGAGCAGTTCTTC CASSMWTGYGNEQFF
TRBD2 . TRBJ2-3 TRBV19 TGTGCCAGTAGCGACCCCCGGGGACTAGCGGGCACAGATACGCAGTATTTT CASSDPRGLAGTDTQYF
TRBD1 . TRBJ1-5 TRBV7-8 TGTGCCAGCAGCTTAGCCCGTACAGGGGTCAATCAGCCCCAGCATTTT CASSLARTGVNQPQHF
. . TRBJ2-1 TRBV10-2 TGCGCCAGCAGTGAGAGGCGGCTTAATGAGCAGTTCTTC CASSERRLNEQFF
. . TRBJ1-2 TRBV23-1 TGCGCCAGCAGTCAATCGTGGGAGACTAACTATGGCTACACCTTC CASSQSWETNYGYTF
. . TRBJ2-3 TRBV5-1 TGCGCCAGCAGCTCCGGGACGGATAGCACAGATACGCAGTATTTT CASSSGTDSTDTQYF
. . TRBJ1-6 TRBV18 TGTGCCAGCTCACCTGGCTTGGGCGGGACTTCACCCCTCCACTTT CASSPGLGGTSPLHF
TRBD1 . TRBJ1-6 TRBV30 TGTGCCTGGAGTCGGGGACAGGGGGCTTCACCCCTCCACTTT CAWSRGQGASPLHF
TRBD1 . TRBJ1-1 TRBV5-8 TGTGCCAGCAGCTTGGGTTCCAGGGGGACAATGAACACTGAAGCTTTCTTT CASSLGSRGTMNTEAFF
. . TRBJ2-3 TRBV6-1 TGTGCCAGCAGTGTAGGACCCACAGATACGCAGTATTTT CASSVGPTDTQYF
. . TRBJ1-2 TRBV28 TGTGCCAGCAGTCCCGGGGAGATCCGCTACACCTTC CASSPGEIRYTF
TRBD2 . TRBJ2-1 TRBV4-2 TGTGCCAGCAGCCAAGATGGGACTACCAATGAGCAGTTCTTC CASSQDGTTNEQFF
. few TRBJ1-1 TRBV5-1 TGCGCCAGCAGAAGGGAGCTGATGAACACTGAAGCTTTCTTT CASRRELMNTEAFF
TRBD1 . TRBJ2-1 TRBV2 TGTGCCAGCAGGGGACAGGGGGCCTCCTACAATGAGCAGTTCTTC CASRGQGASYNEQFF